The 3 T cell receptor beta chains below all came from one sample that was sequenced in a study of Tregs in tolerant kidney transplant recipients. Here immunoSEQ multiplex PCR was the method, and the copy in TCRdb shows in-frame clones only, minus some. The sample lists tens of thousands of clones, around nine tenths occurring once. The material sequenced was CD8+ T cells from blood. The source of these receptors is a human donor in good health.

This chain links TRBV30 with TRBJ1-1, with 8 bases fitting TRBD1. This CDR3 is 13 amino acids long. The V gene end was trimmed by 4 bases and the J gene end by 3 bases; junction bases not matched to a gene: 4. Germline V gene data show CDR1 as GTSNPN and CDR2 as SVGIG (reference sequence). Written as DNA, the CDR3 is TGTGCCTGGACCCAGGGGGCTCACACTGAAGCTTTCTTT. Protein sequence: CAWTQGAHTEAFF.

DNA for the CDR3: TGTGCCAGCAGCTTAGTCGGCTACGAGCAGTACTTC. Amino acids: CASSLVGYEQYF. The chain combines TRBV7-8 with TRBJ2-7; D call uncertain. Germline V CDR1 and CDR2: SGHVS, FQNEAQ. V was pared by 1 base and J by 3 bases, with 4 bases between. This CDR3 contains 12 residues.

V gene TRBV19 combines with J gene TRBJ2-3; D is unclear. This CDR3 is built from 15 residues. Trimming removed 6 bases at V and 1 base at J, with 14 bases between. The germline V gene has CDR1 LNHDA and CDR2 SQIVND (reference sequence). Written as DNA, the CDR3 is TGTGCCAGTAGGACCTGGGGTGACGGCACAGATACGCAGTATTTT. It yields the protein CASRTWGDGTDTQYF.